The 8 T cell receptor beta chains below were found in one sample sequenced in a study of CD8+ T cells in alopecia areata. Documented time point: mouse skin 3 weeks after grafting. The sequencing template was cDNA reverse transcribed from extracted RNA. Produced via immunoSEQ multiplex PCR; TCRdb's table is partial and in-frame only. In total the sample includes fewer than 3,500 clones, none of them seen once. Sequences were derived from skin, sampled at week 3. These receptors all stem from a C3H/HeJ mouse with alopecia areata. For the strain, the MHC haplotype given is H2-k.

This clone came up a few times. Gene names and germline match the mouse. Read sequence stops 4 residues before the CDR3 end, and the germline J gene provides the missing end. Other DNA variants within this sample encode the same CDR3. The chain carries TRBV13-2 and TRBJ2-4; TRBD2 agrees at 7 bases. Germline trimming cut 0 bases from V and 3 bases from J; bases unmatched to any gene: 7. CDR3 length: 16 amino acids. Germline V gives CDR1 NNHNN, CDR2 SYGAGS (reference sequence). Incomplete CDR3 DNA: TGTGCCAGCGGTGATGCGGGGGGGGTGAGCCAAAAC. Translation: CASGDAGGVSQN. The CDR3 as a whole reads CASGDAGGVSQNTLYF.

At least ten counts were recorded for this clone. Germline and genes: mouse. The CDR3 here is CASPGQASNTEVFF. The part of the CDR3 DNA that was read is TGTGCCAGTCCCGGACAGGCTTCAAACACA. The gene calls are TRBV26 and TRBJ1-1, with 7 bases matching TRBD1. The read ends 4 residues early relative to the CDR3; the germline J gene fills the gap. Germline trimming cut 9 bases from V and 0 bases from J; bases unmatched to any gene: 7. Germline CDR1 KGHPV, CDR2 FQNQEV (reference sequence). The CDR3 has 14 amino acids. Together with reference TRBV26 and TRBJ1-1, the CDR3 gives the full variable domain: NSKVIQTPRYLVKGQGQKAKMRCIPEKGHPVVFWYQQNKNNEFKFLINFQNQEVLQQIDMTEKRFSAECPSNSPCSLEIQSSEAGDSALYLCASPGQASNTEVFFGKGTRLTVV.

This clone was detected ten times or more. Gene names are mouse gene names. The read stops 4 residues short of the end of the CDR3; the missing end is completed from the germline J gene. The V and J genes are TRBV19 and TRBJ2-5; 8 bases match TRBD1. CDR3 length: 14 amino acids. Per the germline V gene, CDR1 is FNHDT and CDR2 is SITEND (reference sequence). CDR3 DNA (partial): TGTGCCAGCAGTATAGCTGACAGGGGAGAC. Translating gives CASSIADRGD. The whole CDR3 protein is CASSIADRGDTQYF.

This clone was counted at least ten times. Mouse gene names apply. The CDR3 goes on 4 residues after the read ends, and that part is filled in from the germline J gene. J is TRBJ2-5 and V is TRBV13-2; no clear D gene. This CDR3 is 12 amino acids long. Germline V gene lookup returns CDR1 NNHNN and CDR2 SYGAGS (reference sequence). CDR3 region: CASGDAGDTQYF. The sequenced part of the CDR3 DNA is TGTGCCAGCGGTGATGCAGGAGAC.

This clone was picked up many times. Any gene name here is a mouse gene name. The read finishes 4 residues shy of the CDR3 end, and the germline J gene is used to complete it. The J gene is TRBJ1-2, the V gene TRBV2; possible D gene TRBD1, 5 bases. The germline V gene has CDR1 LGHNA and CDR2 YSYQKL. This CDR3 has 14 amino acids. V lost 0 bases, J lost 0 bases, and 5 bases lay in between. The CDR3 here is CASSQDRANSDYTF. The sequenced CDR3 bases are TGTGCCAGCAGCCAAGACAGGGCAAACTCC.

This clone was counted at least ten times. The listed genes are named as in mouse. The read ends 4 residues shy of where the CDR3 ends; the end is completed using the germline J gene. V and J are TRBV13-2 and TRBJ2-5, with D uncertain. In germline, CDR1 is NNHNN, CDR2 SYGAGS (reference sequence). The CDR3 has 11 amino acids. CDR3 DNA (partial): TGTGCCAGCGGTGATGGGGAC. Encoded protein: CASGDGD. The whole CDR3 sequence reads CASGDGDTQYF.

This clone is labeled as medium-sized (0.01 to 0.1%). Here the gene names and germline are mouse. The sequenced fragment ends 4 residues before the CDR3 boundary, so the rest is inferred from the germline J gene. The J gene is TRBJ1-1, the V gene TRBV19; D may be TRBD1 (6 bases). The germline gives CDR1 FNHDT, CDR2 SITEND (reference sequence). The CDR3 runs 13 residues. Trimming left V 5 bases short and J 1 base short, with 9 bases between. The CDR3: CASSRDKNTEVFF. The sequenced CDR3 bases are TGTGCCAGCAGCCGGGACAAAAACACA.

There are many counts of this clone. Any gene name here is a mouse gene name. The missing CDR3 end, 4 residues past where the read stops, is filled in from the germline J gene. This chain joins TRBV19 and TRBJ1-1, with 7 bases identical to TRBD1. There are 14 residues in the CDR3. After removal of 5 bases from V and 1 base from J, the junction contained 5 bases not matched to a gene. Germline CDR1 reads FNHDT; CDR2 reads SITEND (reference sequence). CDR3 protein: CASSRDRKNTEVFF. CDR3 DNA, as far as it was read: TGTGCCAGCAGCCGGGACAGAAAAAACACA.